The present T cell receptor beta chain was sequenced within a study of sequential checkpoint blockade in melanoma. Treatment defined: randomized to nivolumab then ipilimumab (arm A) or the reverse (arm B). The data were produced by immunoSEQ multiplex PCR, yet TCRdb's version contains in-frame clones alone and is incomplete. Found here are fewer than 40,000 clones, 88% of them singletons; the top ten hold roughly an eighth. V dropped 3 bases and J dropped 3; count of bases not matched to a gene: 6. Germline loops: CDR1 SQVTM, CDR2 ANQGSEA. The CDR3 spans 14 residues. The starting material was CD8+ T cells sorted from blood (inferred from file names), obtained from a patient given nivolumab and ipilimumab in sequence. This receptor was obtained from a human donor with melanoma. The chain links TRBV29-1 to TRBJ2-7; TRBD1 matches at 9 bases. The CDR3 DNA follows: TGCAGCGTTGATGGACAGGGGTCACTCTACGAGCAGTACTTC. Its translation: CSVDGQGSLYEQYF.